The source of this T cell receptor beta chain is a study of cytomegalovirus exposure and HLA in healthy donors. Looking at the study overall: Falling in the Caucasian-associated ancestry cluster were 81% of approximately 410 genotyped donors. Study results and limitations: Confirmation in vitro established that a few CMV-associated chains were specific for CMV antigens. Researchers counted approximately 160 TCR beta chains as cytomegalovirus-associated.

CDR1 and CDR2 (germline): MGHDK, SYGVNS. V shed 1 base, J shed 4 bases, and the junction held 13 bases outside the gene matches. This CDR3 comprises 18 residues. Donors counted as nominally healthy when sampled, yet unrecorded immune exposures were likely. As regards this clone: Its specificity is unknown.

Researchers ran the PCR with 60 Vbeta and 13 Jbeta primers. Measured with immunoSEQ multiplex PCR; TCRdb has only the in-frame clones, and not every one. Of about 130,000 clones listed, approximately 78% are singletons. This clonotype was obtained from a woman between 50 and 59 years old in good health and CMV-seropositive. Sequenced material: PBMCs. The chain couples TRBV25-1 to TRBJ2-1; 7 bases match TRBD1. CDR3 in amino acids: CASSELGGLAARYNEQFF. Written as DNA, the CDR3 is TGTGCCAGCAGTGAATTAGGGGGCCTAGCTGCGCGGTACAATGAGCAGTTCTTC.